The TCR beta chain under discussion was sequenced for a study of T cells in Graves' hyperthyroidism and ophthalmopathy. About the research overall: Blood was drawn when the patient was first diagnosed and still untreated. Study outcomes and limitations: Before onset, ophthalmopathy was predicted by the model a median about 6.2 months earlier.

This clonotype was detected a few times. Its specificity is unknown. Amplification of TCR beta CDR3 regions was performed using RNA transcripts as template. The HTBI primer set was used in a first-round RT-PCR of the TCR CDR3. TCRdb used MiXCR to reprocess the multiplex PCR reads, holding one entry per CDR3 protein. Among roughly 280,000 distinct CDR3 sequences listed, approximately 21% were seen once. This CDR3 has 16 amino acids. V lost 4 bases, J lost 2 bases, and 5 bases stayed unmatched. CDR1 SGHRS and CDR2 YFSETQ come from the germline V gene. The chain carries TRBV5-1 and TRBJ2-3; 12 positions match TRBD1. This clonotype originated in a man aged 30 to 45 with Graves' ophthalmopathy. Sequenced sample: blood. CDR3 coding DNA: TGCGCCAGCAGCACGGGACAGGGGGCTTTCACAGATACGCAGTATTTT. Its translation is CASSTGQGAFTDTQYF.